This TCR beta chain was found in a study of shared clonotypes between healthy human individuals. Whole-study context: The donors, two women and three men, were aged 18 to 49.

This clone was observed once. TCRdb's copy holds only in-frame clones and misses some; the assay was immunoSEQ multiplex PCR. The sample shows approximately 500,000 clones, approximately 79% of them seen only once. Germline CDR1 is SGHAT and CDR2 is FQNNGV. Trimming shortened V by 1 base and J by 6 bases, and 7 bases separated the two germline ends. The CDR3 has 12 residues. Sequencing input: PBMCs. This rearrangement joins TRBV11-2 to TRBJ2-7; the D gene is possibly TRBD2 (5 bases). The clonotype originates from a woman aged 40 to 50 in good health. Some clones in this sample may be carry-over from other donors' samples. The CDR3 protein is CASSLVAGEQYF. The CDR3 DNA is TGTGCCAGCAGCTTAGTCGCGGGCGAGCAGTACTTC.